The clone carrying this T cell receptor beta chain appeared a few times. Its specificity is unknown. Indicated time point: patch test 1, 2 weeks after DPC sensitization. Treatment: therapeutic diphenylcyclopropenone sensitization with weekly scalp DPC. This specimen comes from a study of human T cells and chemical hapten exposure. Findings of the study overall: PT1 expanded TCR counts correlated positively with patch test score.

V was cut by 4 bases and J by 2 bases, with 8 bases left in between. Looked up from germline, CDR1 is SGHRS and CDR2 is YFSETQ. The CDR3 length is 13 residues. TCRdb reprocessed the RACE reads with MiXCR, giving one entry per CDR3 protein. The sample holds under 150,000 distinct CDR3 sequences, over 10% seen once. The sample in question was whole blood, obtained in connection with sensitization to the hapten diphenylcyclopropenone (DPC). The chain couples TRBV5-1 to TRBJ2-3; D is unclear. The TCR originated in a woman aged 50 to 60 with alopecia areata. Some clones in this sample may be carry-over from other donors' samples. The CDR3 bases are TGCGCCAGCAGCCTTCAGGCCACAGATACGCAGTATTTT. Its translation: CASSLQATDTQYF.